Below, 28 T cell receptor beta chains from the same sample are listed, as sequenced in a study of T-cell reconstitution after alpha-beta-depleted transplantation in children. It was with unique molecular identifiers that the TCRbeta library was prepared. In TCRdb, the PCR reads were re-called with MiXCR into one record per CDR3 protein. Among about 240,000 distinct CDR3 sequences, 20% to 30% were seen once, and the ten largest hold 2% to 3%. The sequences come from PBMCs, collected before TCRalphabeta/CD19-depleted stem cell transplant. Receptors were obtained from a girl aged 2-9 years with Fanconi anemia, due to receive a stem cell transplant.

The chain recombines TRBV4-2 with TRBJ2-1; D is ambiguous. This CDR3 spans 16 amino acids. CDR1 is LGHNA and CDR2 is YNFKEQ in the germline V gene. The V and J ends lost 0 bases and 7 bases respectively, with 16 bases between them. The chain's CDR3 is CASSQDLLPASNEQFF. For the CDR3, the DNA is TGTGCCAGCAGCCAAGACCTCCTCCCCGCGTCGAATGAGCAGTTCTTC.

This clonotype was found many times. The gene calls are TRBV5-5 and TRBJ1-5; 7 bases map to TRBD1. CDR1 and CDR2 from the germline V gene are SGHKS and YYEKEE (reference sequence). V lost 4 bases to trimming and J lost 6 bases; unmatched junction nucleotides: 7. The CDR3 spans 14 residues. CDR3 nucleotides: TGTGCCAGCAGCCAGGACAGGAGAAGTCAGCCCCAGCATTTT. Translating gives CASSQDRRSQPQHF.

The chain couples TRBV20-1 to TRBJ2-7; 10 nucleotides align to TRBD2. V lost 3 bases and J lost 2; bases outside the gene matches: 4. Germline lookup yields CDR1 DFQATT and CDR2 SNEGSKA (reference sequence). This CDR3 comprises 14 residues. The CDR3 loop is CSASGLAGAYEQYF. The CDR3 nucleotides are TGCAGTGCTAGCGGTCTAGCGGGAGCCTACGAGCAGTACTTC.

This chain links TRBV29-1 with TRBJ2-3; D may match TRBD1 or TRBD2 (5 bases each). The germline gives CDR1 SQVTM, CDR2 ANQGSEA. The CDR3 consists of 12 residues. Deletions cut 2 bases from V and 5 bases from J, with 8 bases between. The CDR3 spells CSVEQGVDTQYF. CDR3 nucleotides: TGCAGCGTTGAACAGGGAGTAGATACGCAGTATTTT.

This clonotype was seen ten or more times. The chain has TRBV6-4 and TRBJ2-7, with a possible D match to TRBD1 (6 bases). Germline V CDR1 and CDR2: MRHNA, SNTAGT. Between the trimmed V and J ends, which lost 10 bases and 0 bases, there was a span of 16 bases. The CDR3 has 14 residues. The CDR3 DNA follows: TGTGCCAACCTAACAGGGAAGAGCTCCTACGAGCAGTACTTC. Protein sequence: CANLTGKSSYEQYF.

This clonotype occurred many times. The chain uses TRBV20-1 and TRBJ2-7; D gene unclear. The germline V gene has CDR1 DFQATT and CDR2 SNEGSKA (reference sequence). The CDR3 runs to 10 residues. Trimming removed 4 bases from V and 1 base from J, with 2 bases in between. This chain's CDR3 is CSAISYEQYF. CDR3 DNA sequence: TGCAGTGCTATTTCCTACGAGCAGTACTTC.

This clonotype turned up a few times. The chain carries TRBV7-9 and TRBJ2-1, with D uncertain. This CDR3 spans 14 amino acids. V was shortened by 1 base and J by 4 bases, with 8 bases between the two germline ends. CDR1 SEHNR and CDR2 FQNEAQ come from the germline V gene (reference sequence). The CDR3 DNA sequence: TGTGCCAGCAGCTTAGTACTCATTTACAATGAGCAGTTCTTC. Amino acids: CASSLVLIYNEQFF.

The CDR3 is CASSQPRGDRYEQYF. Written as DNA, the CDR3 is TGTGCCAGCAGCCAACCGAGGGGGGACCGGTACGAGCAGTACTTC. The V gene is TRBV7-8, the J gene TRBJ2-7; TRBD1 or TRBD2 may be the D gene (6 bases each). The V and J ends lost 5 bases and 4 bases respectively, with 18 bases between them. Looked up from germline, CDR1 is SGHVS and CDR2 is FQNEAQ. The CDR3 runs 15 residues.

This clonotype was seen repeatedly, ten times or more. The chain links TRBV23-1 to TRBJ2-1; 12 nucleotides agree with TRBD2. Being an ORF, TRBV23-1 has a function that is uncertain. The CDR3 spans 16 residues. Trimming at V came to 3 bases and at J to 2 bases, leaving 2 bases not matched to a gene. The CDR3 DNA follows: TGCGCCAGCAGTCAGACTAGCGGGAGACCCTACAATGAGCAGTTCTTC. As protein: CASSQTSGRPYNEQFF.

The V call is TRBV10-2, the J call TRBJ1-2; D remains unclear. Trimming removed 6 bases at V and 2 bases at J, with 25 bases between. The CDR3 extends over 18 amino acids. Germline V gives CDR1 WSHSY, CDR2 SAAADI. CDR3 nucleotides: TGCGCCAGCAGCACCCAGAACAATGGGAGGAGGCTAAACTATGGCTACACCTTC. This gives the protein CASSTQNNGRRLNYGYTF.

This clonotype has a count of ten or more. The gene calls are TRBV2 and TRBJ2-5, with D hard to call. The ends were cut back, 8 bases at V and 0 bases at J, with 4 bases in the middle. Germline V gene sequence: CDR1 SNHLY, CDR2 FYNNEI. This CDR3 contains 11 residues. This CDR3 is CASWYQETQYF. The DNA of the CDR3 is TGTGCCAGCTGGTACCAAGAGACCCAGTACTTC.

The rearrangement links TRBV7-3 to TRBJ2-2; perhaps TRBD2 as D (5 bases). Germline V CDR1 and CDR2: SGHTA, FQGTGA. V lost 5 bases to trimming and J lost 6 bases, with 16 bases between them. The CDR3 sequence is 15 residues long. CDR3 region: CASSPEGVWAGELFF. The CDR3 DNA reads TGTGCCAGCAGCCCAGAGGGTGTTTGGGCCGGGGAGCTGTTTTTT.

The chain couples TRBV27 to TRBJ2-7; D not resolved. The CDR3 contains 14 residues. The V end lost 6 bases, the J end lost 6 bases, and 18 bases lay between the germline ends. CDR1 is MNHEY and CDR2 is SMNVEV in the germline V gene (reference sequence). The CDR3 loop is CASRSAGKAFEQYF. The CDR3 bases are TGTGCCAGCAGATCGGCAGGCAAGGCCTTCGAGCAGTACTTC.

The rearrangement uses TRBV20-1 and TRBJ1-5; maybe TRBD1 (6 bases). This CDR3 contains 16 residues. Germline V gene sequence: CDR1 DFQATT, CDR2 SNEGSKA (reference sequence). V gave up 3 bases and J gave up 2 bases, with 17 bases separating them. The CDR3 protein is CSASPYGGRGNQPQHF. CDR3 nucleotide sequence: TGCAGTGCTAGCCCCTACGGGGGCAGGGGCAATCAGCCCCAGCATTTT.

There are a few counts of this clonotype. The J gene is TRBJ2-7, the V gene TRBV20-1; D uncertain. This CDR3 comprises 12 residues. From germline, CDR1 is DFQATT and CDR2 SNEGSKA (reference sequence). The germline V and J ends were trimmed by 8 bases and 1 base, with 12 bases remaining between them. CDR3 protein: CSTQLPSYEQYF. The CDR3 region has the DNA TGCAGTACACAGCTTCCATCCTACGAGCAGTACTTC.

This clonotype was counted at least ten times. The chain has TRBV12-3 or TRBV12-4 and TRBJ2-1, with 9 bases matching TRBD1. Germline trimming cut 4 bases from V and 7 bases from J; bases unmatched to any gene: 8. This CDR3 region has 15 residues. This chain's CDR3 is CASSSRDRESNEQFF. The DNA of the CDR3 is TGTGCCAGCAGTTCCCGGGACAGGGAGAGTAATGAGCAGTTCTTC.

The chain links TRBV12-3 or TRBV12-4 to TRBJ1-1; possible D gene TRBD1, 5 bases. The CDR3 sequence is 15 residues long. V was pared by 1 base and J by 6 bases, with 15 bases between. The CDR3 sequence: CASSLGAGRLAEAFF. The CDR3 nucleotides are TGTGCCAGCAGTTTAGGGGCAGGGAGGTTAGCTGAAGCTTTCTTT.

This clonotype was observed at least ten times. This chain joins TRBV20-1 and TRBJ1-4; D is ambiguous. The germline gives CDR1 DFQATT, CDR2 SNEGSKA (reference sequence). V shed 3 bases and J shed 5 bases, with 7 bases lying between them. The CDR3 sequence is 12 residues long. This CDR3 is CSASYQNEKLFF. The CDR3 nucleotides read TGCAGTGCTAGCTACCAGAATGAAAAACTGTTTTTT.

The rearrangement uses TRBV5-1 and TRBJ2-5, with no clear D. V was shortened by 1 base and J by 4 bases, with 14 bases between the two germline ends. Germline V CDR1 and CDR2: SGHRS, YFSETQ. The CDR3 extends over 15 amino acids. DNA for the CDR3: TGCGCCAGCAGCTTGACCGGTGGAGTAGGAGAGACCCAGTACTTC. This encodes CASSLTGGVGETQYF.

This clonotype was detected a few times. This CDR3 is CASSSRDRVVTDTQYF. The CDR3 DNA follows: TGTGCCAGCAGTTCCAGGGACCGCGTTGTCACAGATACGCAGTATTTT. This chain links TRBV6-2 or TRBV6-3 with TRBJ2-3, with D perhaps matching TRBD1 or TRBD2 (5 bases each). This CDR3 comprises 16 residues. CDR1 and CDR2 (germline): MNHEY, SVGEGT. V was clipped by 4 bases and J by 2 bases, with 16 bases between them.

The chain has TRBV15 and TRBJ2-3; 8 nucleotides align to TRBD1. CDR1 is LNHNV and CDR2 is YYDKDF in the germline V gene (reference sequence). V shed 0 bases, J shed 3 bases, and the junction held 5 bases outside the gene matches. The CDR3 has 16 residues. The CDR3 loop reads CATSRERTGRTDTQYF. The CDR3, as DNA: TGTGCCACCAGCAGAGAACGGACAGGGAGGACAGATACGCAGTATTTT.

The chain recombines TRBV29-1 with TRBJ2-5; a possible D gene is TRBD1 (5 bases). CDR3 length equals 13 residues. Germline values: CDR1 SQVTM, CDR2 ANQGSEA. V lost 4 bases to trimming and J lost 2 bases, with 11 bases between them. The CDR3 DNA reads as TGCAGCGTTGTAGGTAACAGGCAAGAGACCCAGTACTTC. It specifies CSVVGNRQETQYF. Looking up the rest from reference TRBV29-1 and TRBJ2-5 gives the full variable domain: SAVISQKPSRDICQRGTSLTIQCQVDSQVTMMFWYRQQPGQSLTLIATANQGSEATYESGFVIDKFPISRPNLTFSTLTVSNMSPEDSSIYLCSVVGNRQETQYFGPGTRLLVL.

This clonotype has only a few counts. The chain is built from TRBV12-3 or TRBV12-4 and TRBJ2-7; the D gene is possibly TRBD1 (6 bases). The ends were cut back, 2 bases at V and 4 bases at J, with 12 bases in the middle. This CDR3 comprises 14 residues. The CDR3 DNA follows: TGTGCCAGCAGTTTATGGGACATTCCATACGAGCAGTACTTC. Translated, it gives CASSLWDIPYEQYF.

This clonotype was recorded at least ten times. In nucleotides, the CDR3 is TGTGCCAGCAGTCCGCGGGGGTTCTACAATGAGCAGTTCTTC. Translating gives CASSPRGFYNEQFF. J is TRBJ2-1 and V is TRBV27; 7 nucleotides align to TRBD2. There are 14 residues in the CDR3. Germline-derived CDR1 and CDR2 are MNHEY and SMNVEV (reference sequence). V gave up 5 bases and J gave up 3 bases; unmatched junction bases: 4.

V and J are TRBV11-3 and TRBJ2-1; TRBD1 is a possible D gene (6 bases). Germline values: CDR1 SGHNT, CDR2 YENEEA. V was shortened by 5 bases and J by 5 bases, with 16 bases between the two germline ends. The CDR3 sequence is 15 residues long. CDR3 protein: CASSLRDTADNEQFF. The CDR3 DNA follows: TGTGCCAGCAGCCTACGGGACACAGCCGACAATGAGCAGTTCTTC.

This clonotype was detected ten times or more. V usage is TRBV10-3 and J usage is TRBJ2-7; D may be TRBD2 (7 bases). The CDR3 is 11 residues long. CDR1 and CDR2 from the germline V gene are ENHRY and SYGVKD. Trimming shortened V by 6 bases and J by 9 bases, and 12 bases separated the two germline ends. The CDR3 region has the DNA TGTGCCATCAGGACAGGCGGGAGGCAGTACTTC. Its protein product is CAIRTGGRQYF.

The chain joins TRBV7-3 to TRBJ2-6; perhaps TRBD1 as D (5 bases). V was trimmed by 5 bases and J by 0 bases, leaving 8 bases between them. Germline CDR1 and CDR2: SGHTA and FQGTGA. The CDR3 totals 15 residues. The CDR3 protein is CASSRGHSGANVLTF. The CDR3 DNA sequence: TGTGCCAGCAGCCGCGGACACTCTGGGGCCAACGTCCTGACTTTC.

The chain employs TRBV29-1 and TRBJ2-2; D is ambiguous. Per germline, CDR1 SQVTM and CDR2 ANQGSEA. The V and J ends lost 5 bases and 1 base respectively, with 8 bases between them. This CDR3 comprises 13 residues. CDR3 DNA sequence: TGCAGCGTTTTAGGGTGGAACACCGGGGAGCTGTTTTTT. Translation gives CSVLGWNTGELFF.